The 10 T cell receptor beta chains below were found in one sample sequenced in a study of blood T cell repertoires in COVID-19. The data were produced by immunoSEQ multiplex PCR, yet TCRdb's version contains in-frame clones alone and is incomplete. The sample has 300,000 or so clones; 65% to 90% are singletons. The sequenced sample was PBMCs or T cells enriched from blood (not recorded which). These receptors all stem from a woman between 18 and 30 years old who had recovered from COVID-19.

The rearrangement links TRBV30 to TRBJ2-5, with D tentatively TRBD1 (6 bases). Germline V gene lookup returns CDR1 GTSNPN and CDR2 SVGIG (reference sequence). This CDR3 is built from 13 residues. The ends were cut back, 1 base at V and 5 bases at J, with 11 bases in the middle. CDR3 region: CAWSGARGETQYF. CDR3 bases: TGTGCCTGGAGTGGGGCAAGGGGGGAGACCCAGTACTTC.

V and J are TRBV14 and TRBJ1-6, with D tentatively TRBD1 (5 bases). The CDR3 loop spans 16 amino acids. V gave up 1 base and J gave up 9 bases, with 16 bases separating them. CDR1 and CDR2 (germline): SGHDN, FVKESK. The CDR3 DNA reads as TGTGCCAGCAGCCAAGTTTCTGTCAGGGTGATTTCACCCCTCCACTTT. Its translation: CASSQVSVRVISPLHF.

This clone was detected only a few times. The V call is TRBV28, the J call TRBJ1-5; TRBD1 matches 7 bases. CDR3 length: 20 residues. With V trimmed by 4 bases and J by 0 bases, 18 bases remained unmatched. In germline, CDR1 is MDHEN, CDR2 SYDVKM. CDR3 region: CASSSDRALGGFYSNQPQHF. CDR3 DNA: TGTGCCAGCAGTTCAGACAGGGCCTTAGGCGGGTTTTATAGCAATCAGCCCCAGCATTTT.

The chain uses TRBV7-3 and TRBJ1-5, with TRBD1 matching over 8 bases. V was pared by 4 bases and J by 2 bases, with 1 base of the junction left unmatched. Germline V lookup: CDR1 SGHTA, CDR2 FQGTGA. This CDR3 region has 14 residues. CDR3 loop: CASSSGQGNQPQHF. The CDR3 DNA reads as TGTGCCAGCAGCTCGGGACAGGGCAATCAGCCCCAGCATTTT.

The chain carries TRBV5-1 and TRBJ1-4, with a tentative D call TRBD1 (5 bases). Germline lookup yields CDR1 SGHRS and CDR2 YFSETQ. V shed 0 bases and J shed 7 bases, with 13 bases lying between them. This CDR3 is built from 15 residues. CDR3 amino acids: CASSLVEAGGEKLFF. CDR3 DNA sequence: TGCGCCAGCAGCTTGGTAGAGGCCGGGGGTGAAAAACTGTTTTTT.

The sample holds one count of this clone. The rearrangement joins TRBV30 to TRBJ1-6; 10 bases match TRBD1. Germline V CDR1 and CDR2: GTSNPN, SVGIG (reference sequence). Trimming cost V 3 bases and J 6 bases; bases outside gene matches: 14. The CDR3 totals 18 residues. The CDR3 DNA sequence: TGTGCCTGGAGACTATACAGGGGACAGGGGAATACTAATTCACCCCTCCACTTT. Translated, it gives CAWRLYRGQGNTNSPLHF. Full variable domain (rest looked up from reference TRBV30 and TRBJ1-6): SQTIHQWPATLVQPVGSPLSLECTVEGTSNPNLYWYRQAAGRGLQLLFYSVGIGQISSEVPQNLSASRPQDRQFILSSKKLLLSDSGFYLCAWRLYRGQGNTNSPLHFGNGTRLTVT.

The chain employs TRBV5-6 and TRBJ2-2; perhaps TRBD2 as D (5 bases). The CDR3 has 17 amino acids. The V end lost 0 bases, the J end lost 0 bases, and 12 bases lay between the germline ends. Germline V gene sequence: CDR1 SGHDT, CDR2 YYEEEE. This CDR3 is CASSLGGLYANTGELFF. CDR3 in DNA: TGTGCCAGCAGCTTGGGTGGACTCTACGCGAACACCGGGGAGCTGTTTTTT.

The rearrangement joins TRBV28 to TRBJ1-5; no reliable D call. V was clipped by 2 bases and J by 6 bases, with 5 bases between them. The germline gives CDR1 MDHEN, CDR2 SYDVKM. The CDR3 is 12 residues long. The CDR3 coding sequence is TGTGCCAGCAGTTTAAACGGTCAGCCCCAGCATTTT. Its translation is CASSLNGQPQHF. The whole variable domain, filled in from reference TRBV28 and TRBJ1-5, reads DVKVTQSSRYLVKRTGEKVFLECVQDMDHENMFWYRQDPGLGLRLIYFSYDVKMKEKGDIPEGYSVSREKKERFSLILESASTNQTSMYLCASSLNGQPQHFGDGTRLSIL.

This sequence joins TRBV6-5 and TRBJ2-7; a weak D match, TRBD2 (5 bases). V was cut by 4 bases and J by 2 bases, with 9 bases left in between. CDR1 is MNHEY, CDR2 SVGAGI, per germline. There are 13 residues in the CDR3. CDR3 residues: CASSSGFPYEQYF. CDR3 sequence (DNA): TGTGCCAGCAGTTCGGGGTTTCCCTACGAGCAGTACTTC.

The V call is TRBV3-1 (or the pseudogene TRBV3-2), the J call TRBJ2-7; 13 nucleotides match TRBD2. The CDR3 length is 15 residues. The germline CDR1 and CDR2 sequences are LGHDT and YNNKEL (reference sequence). Losses at the gene ends were 8 bases for V and 2 bases for J; bases not matched to a gene: 6. The CDR3 region has the DNA TGTGCCAGCCAACTGGGACTAGCGGGGACCTACGAGCAGTACTTC. Protein: CASQLGLAGTYEQYF.